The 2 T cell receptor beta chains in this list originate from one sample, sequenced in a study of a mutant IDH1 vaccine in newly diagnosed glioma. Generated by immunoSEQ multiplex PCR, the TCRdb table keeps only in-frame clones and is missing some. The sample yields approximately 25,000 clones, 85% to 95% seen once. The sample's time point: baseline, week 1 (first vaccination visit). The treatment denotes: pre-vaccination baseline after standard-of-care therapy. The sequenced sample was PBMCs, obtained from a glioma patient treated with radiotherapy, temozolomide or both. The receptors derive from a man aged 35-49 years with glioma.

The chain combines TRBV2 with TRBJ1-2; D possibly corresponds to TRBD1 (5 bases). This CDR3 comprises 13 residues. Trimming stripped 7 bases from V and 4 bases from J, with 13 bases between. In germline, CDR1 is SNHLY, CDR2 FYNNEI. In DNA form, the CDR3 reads TGTGCCAGCACAGAGACGGGGCTCTATGGCTACACCTTC. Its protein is CASTETGLYGYTF.

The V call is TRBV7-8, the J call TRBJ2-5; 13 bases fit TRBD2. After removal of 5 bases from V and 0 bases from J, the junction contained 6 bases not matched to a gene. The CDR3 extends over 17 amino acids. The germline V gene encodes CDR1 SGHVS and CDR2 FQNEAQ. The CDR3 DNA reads TGTGCCAGCAGCGACATACTAGCGGGAGGGTACCAAGAGACCCAGTACTTC. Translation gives CASSDILAGGYQETQYF.